This T cell receptor beta chain was identified in a study of blood T cell repertoires in COVID-19. Comment on this clone: An end of the junction differs from the germline gene, which may be a read error. This CDR3 is also generated by other DNA sequences in the sample.

Sequenced by immunoSEQ multiplex PCR; TCRdb stores in-frame clones only, minus some. The sample yields some 15,000 clones, about 80% seen once. The specimen sequenced was peripheral blood. The TCR sequence derives from a woman in her 70s with active COVID-19.

The CDR3 sequence is CATSDSSAPSYNEQFF. The CDR3 nucleotides are TGTGCCACCAGTGATTCTAGCGCGCCCTCCTATAATGAGCAGTTCTTC. V and J are TRBV24-1 and TRBJ2-1, with D tentatively TRBD2 (6 bases). The V gene's germline CDR1 is KGHDR and CDR2 SFDVKD. The CDR3 is made up of 16 amino acids.